The clone carrying this T cell receptor (beta chain) has only a few counts. These data come from a study of blood T cells in healthy people across ages. Turning to the study itself: Template switching recovered approximately one barcoded beta molecule for every two T cells.

Primed by a sample-barcoded 5' primer and a J-beta primer mix, a second PCR proceeded for 7 to 11 cycles. A tag from a template-switch adaptor with 12 random nucleotides marked each cDNA molecule. One entry per CDR3 protein, called by TCRdb with MiXCR from the 5' RACE reads. In the table there are some 920,000 distinct CDR3 sequences, roughly half of which are singletons. The V and J ends lost 2 bases and 1 base, in that order; junction bases with no gene match: 9. Germline loops: CDR1 SGDLS, CDR2 YYNGEE. The CDR3 covers 18 residues. The specimen was blood. This receptor was taken from a woman aged 55-70 years in good health. The chain uses TRBV9 and TRBJ2-2; 9 bases fit TRBD2. This CDR3 reads CASSVPSGKKGNTGELFF. CDR3 coding DNA: TGTGCCAGCAGCGTGCCTAGCGGGAAGAAGGGGAACACCGGGGAGCTGTTTTTT. Based on the CDR3 plus reference TRBV9 and TRBJ2-2, the full variable domain is DSGVTQTPKHLITATGQRVTLRCSPRSGDLSVYWYQQSLDQGLQFLIQYYNGEERAKGNILERFSAQQFPDLHSELNLSSLELGDSALYFCASSVPSGKKGNTGELFFGEGSRLTVL.